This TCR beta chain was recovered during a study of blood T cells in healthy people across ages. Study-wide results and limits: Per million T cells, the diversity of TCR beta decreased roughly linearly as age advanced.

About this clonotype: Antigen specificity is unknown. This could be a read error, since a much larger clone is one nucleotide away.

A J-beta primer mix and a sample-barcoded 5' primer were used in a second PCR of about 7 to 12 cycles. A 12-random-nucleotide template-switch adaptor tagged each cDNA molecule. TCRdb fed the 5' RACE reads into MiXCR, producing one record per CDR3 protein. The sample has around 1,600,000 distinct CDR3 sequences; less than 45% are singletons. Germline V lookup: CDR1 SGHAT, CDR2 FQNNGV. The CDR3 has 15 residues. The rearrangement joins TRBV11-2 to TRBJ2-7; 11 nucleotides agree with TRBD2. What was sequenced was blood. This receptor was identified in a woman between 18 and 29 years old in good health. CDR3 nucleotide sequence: TGTGCCAGCAGCCAGACTAGCGGGGCGACCTACGGGCAGTACTTC. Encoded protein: CASSQTSGATYGQYF.